The 14 T cell receptor beta chains below come from one sample, sequenced in a study of low-dose radiotherapy and immunotherapy resistance in tumors. TRAV- and TRBV-specific primers primed first-strand cDNA, covering alpha and beta chains. Amplification of TCRs used a constant-region primer and V-primer adapter for 20 PCR cycles. TCRdb redid the calling of the reads with MiXCR, one entry per CDR3 protein. The table lists some 11,000 distinct CDR3 sequences, roughly half of them singletons. These receptor sequences come from a human donor with advanced metastatic prostate, ovarian, gallbladder or colorectal cancer (not recorded which). This table probably holds off-target reads from a library built for another chain.

The V call is TRBV9, the J call TRBJ2-7; D may match TRBD1 or TRBD2 (5 bases each). Germline V gene sequence: CDR1 SGDLS, CDR2 YYNGEE. Trimming cost V 4 bases and J 0 bases, with 14 bases left between them. The CDR3 sequence is 15 residues long. As DNA, the CDR3 is TGTGCCAGCAGCTTTTCGGGGCTGAGCTCCTACGAGCAGTACTTC. Its translation is CASSFSGLSSYEQYF. The whole variable domain, remainder taken from reference TRBV9 and TRBJ2-7, is DSGVTQTPKHLITATGQRVTLRCSPRSGDLSVYWYQQSLDQGLQFLIQYYNGEERAKGNILERFSAQQFPDLHSELNLSSLELGDSALYFCASSFSGLSSYEQYFGPGTRLTVT.

This clonotype was recorded a few times. This CDR3 is CASSSWGTSYSYEQYF. Here the CDR3 DNA reads TGTGCCAGTAGTAGTTGGGGGACATCTTACTCCTACGAGCAGTACTTC. The genes are TRBV19 and TRBJ2-7; possibly TRBD1 for D (6 bases). Germline V gene lookup returns CDR1 LNHDA and CDR2 SQIVND (reference sequence). V dropped 4 bases and J dropped 0 bases, with 16 bases sitting between them. CDR3 length: 16 residues.

The rearrangement joins TRBV6-1 to TRBJ1-1; D remains unclear. Trimming stripped 9 bases from V and 11 bases from J, with 10 bases between. The germline V gene has CDR1 MNHNS and CDR2 SASEGT. The CDR3 extends over 9 amino acids. The CDR3 region has the DNA TGTGCCAGGGAAAGGGATGCTTTCTTT. Amino acids: CARERDAFF.

The chain recombines TRBV18 with TRBJ2-7, with D possibly matching TRBD2 (5 bases). The CDR3 contains 15 residues. V was trimmed by 2 bases and J by 3 bases, leaving 14 bases between them. Germline CDR1 and CDR2: KGHSH and LQKENI. CDR3 region: CASSPYFGLLYEQYF. The DNA of the CDR3 is TGTGCCAGCTCACCATACTTCGGACTGCTCTACGAGCAGTACTTC.

This clonotype was seen a handful of times. The V gene is TRBV2, the J gene TRBJ2-3; 12 positions match TRBD1. There are 15 residues in the CDR3. V lost 6 bases, J lost 4 bases, and 5 bases stayed unmatched. The germline V gene has CDR1 SNHLY and CDR2 FYNNEI. This chain's CDR3 is CASRPGTGGPDTQYF. In nucleotides, the CDR3 is TGTGCCAGCAGACCCGGGACAGGGGGCCCAGATACGCAGTATTTT.

This clonotype turned up a few times. The V call is TRBV5-1, the J call TRBJ1-1; D is possibly TRBD1 (6 bases). With 4 bases removed from V and 4 bases from J, the gap between germline ends came to 14 bases. CDR1 and CDR2 from the germline V gene are SGHRS and YFSETQ. The CDR3 has 14 amino acids. The CDR3 region is CASSPIGGATEAFF. The CDR3 DNA sequence: TGCGCCAGCAGCCCCATCGGGGGGGCCACTGAAGCTTTCTTT.

This clonotype was found a few times. V usage is TRBV28 and J usage is TRBJ2-1, with 12 bases lining up with TRBD2. The V and J ends lost 6 bases and 4 bases, in that order; junction bases with no gene match: 7. The CDR3 has 16 residues. Per the germline V gene, CDR1 is MDHEN and CDR2 is SYDVKM. The CDR3 is CASSLNLAGGYNEQFF. DNA of the CDR3: TGTGCCAGCAGCCTTAACCTAGCGGGAGGGTACAATGAGCAGTTCTTC.

The chain couples TRBV19 to TRBJ2-3; 7 nucleotides line up with TRBD1. This CDR3 spans 15 amino acids. Per the germline V gene, CDR1 is LNHDA and CDR2 is SQIVND (reference sequence). V was clipped by 3 bases and J by 3 bases; unmatched bases: 6. CDR3 sequence reads: CASSIRGTETDTQYF. CDR3 in DNA: TGTGCCAGTAGTATTCGAGGGACAGAAACAGATACGCAGTATTTT.

The chain recombines TRBV5-1 with TRBJ2-1; D is possibly TRBD2 (5 bases). The V gene's germline CDR1 is SGHRS and CDR2 YFSETQ. The V end lost 0 bases, the J end lost 6 bases, and 16 bases lay between the germline ends. The CDR3 contains 16 residues. The CDR3 is CASSLAGSATGNEQFF. In nucleotides, the CDR3 is TGCGCCAGCAGCTTGGCGGGATCCGCTACGGGCAATGAGCAGTTCTTC. Together with reference TRBV5-1 and TRBJ2-1, the CDR3 gives the full variable domain: KAGVTQTPRYLIKTRGQQVTLSCSPISGHRSVSWYQQTPGQGLQFLFEYFSETQRNKGNFPGRFSGRQFSNSRSEMNVSTLELGDSALYLCASSLAGSATGNEQFFGPGTRLTVL.

V and J are TRBV5-1 and TRBJ2-7; TRBD2 matches at 15 bases. This CDR3 comprises 19 residues. V trimming: 4 bases; J trimming: 2 bases; junction bases outside the gene matches: 13. CDR1 SGHRS and CDR2 YFSETQ come from the germline V gene. The DNA for the CDR3 is TGCGCCAGCAGCGACCCATCGGGACTAGCGGGAGGATCCCCCTACGAGCAGTACTTC. Translation: CASSDPSGLAGGSPYEQYF. Drawing the rest from reference TRBV5-1 and TRBJ2-7, the complete variable domain is KAGVTQTPRYLIKTRGQQVTLSCSPISGHRSVSWYQQTPGQGLQFLFEYFSETQRNKGNFPGRFSGRQFSNSRSEMNVSTLELGDSALYLCASSDPSGLAGGSPYEQYFGPGTRLTVT.

This rearrangement joins TRBV6-6 to TRBJ2-1, with 7 positions matching TRBD2. There are 15 residues in the CDR3. Trimming cost V 0 bases and J 9 bases; bases outside gene matches: 8. Germline lookup yields CDR1 MNHNY and CDR2 SVGAGI (reference sequence). Here the CDR3 DNA reads TGTGCCAGCAGTTACTCGAGCACCCCGGGGGGTGAGCAGTTCTTC. Its protein product is CASSYSSTPGGEQFF.

This clonotype was picked up a small number of times. This sequence joins TRBV10-3 and TRBJ1-1; tentative D call: TRBD1 (5 bases). Trimming stripped 3 bases from V and 7 bases from J, with 15 bases between. The CDR3 is made up of 14 amino acids. In germline, CDR1 is ENHRY, CDR2 SYGVKD. DNA for the CDR3: TGTGCCATCAGTGATTCCGCAGGGTGGAATGAAGCTTTCTTT. It translates to CAISDSAGWNEAFF.

The rearrangement uses TRBV3-1 and TRBJ2-7, with a tentative D call TRBD2 (7 bases). Germline V gene data show CDR1 as LGHDT and CDR2 as YNNKEL (reference sequence). This CDR3 contains 17 residues. V was clipped by 0 bases and J by 2 bases, with 17 bases between them. This chain's CDR3 is CASSQDPPGGLAYEQYF. The DNA for the CDR3 is TGTGCCAGCAGCCAAGATCCCCCCGGGGGGCTAGCCTACGAGCAGTACTTC.

J is TRBJ2-5 and V is TRBV20-1; D is undetermined. This CDR3 is 11 amino acids long. V lost 4 bases and J 7 bases, leaving 10 bases between the germline ends. The germline CDR1 and CDR2 sequences are DFQATT and SNEGSKA (reference sequence). CDR3 region: CSAIGPGTQYF. CDR3 in DNA: TGCAGTGCTATAGGGCCGGGGACCCAGTACTTC.